The 27 T cell receptor beta chains given below trace back to one sample, sequenced in a study of T cell responses to AZD1222 COVID-19 vaccine. The method was immunoSEQ multiplex PCR; TCRdb's version includes in-frame clones alone and lacks a portion of them. The sample gives 120,000 or so clones, 75% to 90% of which show up once; around 6% is in the top ten. Sequencing was performed on peripheral blood, taken on day 0 of AZD1222 vaccination. Source of these receptors: an adult in good health.

Only one count was recorded for this clone. The chain couples TRBV29-1 to TRBJ2-7; D uncertain. This CDR3 spans 10 amino acids. Germline loops: CDR1 SQVTM, CDR2 ANQGSEA. V was pared by 5 bases and J by 6 bases, with 8 bases between. The CDR3 nucleotides read TGCAGCGTTCGGGTGACCGAGCAGTACTTC. Encoded protein: CSVRVTEQYF.

The rearrangement uses TRBV3-1 (or the pseudogene TRBV3-2) and TRBJ2-5; D uncertain. The CDR3 spans 15 residues. V lost 1 base and J 5 bases, leaving 14 bases between the germline ends. The germline CDR1 and CDR2 sequences are LGHDT and YNNKEL (reference sequence). The CDR3 region has the DNA TGTGCCAGCAGCCAAGTTTGGGGTCAGTGGGAGACCCAGTACTTC. Translating gives CASSQVWGQWETQYF.

This clone came up a few times. The chain combines TRBV5-5 with TRBJ2-3, with D tentatively TRBD1 or TRBD2 (6 bases each). Trimming took off 3 bases at V and 3 bases at J, with 20 bases between the two ends. CDR3 length equals 17 residues. Germline CDR1 is SGHKS and CDR2 is YYEKEE (reference sequence). CDR3 protein: CASSSSEGGVRTDTQYF. CDR3 coding DNA: TGTGCCAGCAGCTCCTCGGAGGGGGGAGTTAGAACAGATACGCAGTATTTT.

This chain joins TRBV29-1 and TRBJ1-1; D call uncertain. Between the trimmed V and J ends, which lost 6 bases and 0 bases, there was a span of 11 bases. CDR1 is SQVTM, CDR2 ANQGSEA, per germline. The CDR3 runs 13 residues. DNA for the CDR3: TGCAGCGTAAGCCTTCGTATGAACACTGAAGCTTTCTTT. Amino acid sequence: CSVSLRMNTEAFF.

The V gene is TRBV10-3, the J gene TRBJ1-4; 7 positions match TRBD1. Germline CDR1 is ENHRY and CDR2 is SYGVKD. Unmatched junction bases numbered 2, after V lost 4 bases and J lost 0 bases. This CDR3 comprises 15 residues. CDR3 region: CAISGQGTTNEKLFF. CDR3 sequence (DNA): TGTGCCATCAGTGGACAGGGAACAACTAATGAAAAACTGTTTTTT.

The chain joins TRBV30 to TRBJ1-2, with 8 bases matching TRBD1. CDR1 and CDR2 (germline): GTSNPN, SVGIG (reference sequence). The trim removed 5 bases at V and 7 bases at J, leaving 3 bases unmatched. The CDR3 contains 11 residues. DNA for the CDR3: TGTGCCTGGGACAGGGGTGCTGGCTACACCTTC. This gives the protein CAWDRGAGYTF.

This clone has just one count. The rearrangement links TRBV18 to TRBJ2-2, with D tentatively TRBD2 (5 bases). V lost 0 bases to trimming and J lost 6 bases, with 11 bases between them. The CDR3 sequence is 15 residues long. The germline gives CDR1 KGHSH, CDR2 LQKENI. The CDR3 protein is CASSPPGLIPGELFF. The CDR3 DNA reads TGTGCCAGCTCACCACCTGGACTCATTCCCGGGGAGCTGTTTTTT.

The gene calls are TRBV7-8 and TRBJ2-7; 8 bases are shared with TRBD2. After removal of 5 bases from V and 2 bases from J, the junction contained 8 bases not matched to a gene. CDR1 and CDR2 (germline): SGHVS, FQNEAQ. The CDR3 extends over 15 amino acids. CDR3 protein: CASSTATGGAYEQYF. The CDR3 nucleotides are TGTGCCAGCAGCACCGCAACCGGGGGGGCCTACGAGCAGTACTTC. Based on the CDR3 plus reference TRBV7-8 and TRBJ2-7, the full variable domain is GAGVSQSPRYKVAKRGQDVALRCDPISGHVSLFWYQQALGQGPEFLTYFQNEAQLDKSGLPSDRFFAERPEGSVSTLKIQRTQQEDSAVYLCASSTATGGAYEQYFGPGTRLTVT.

Details on this clone: One end of the junction is discordant with germline, which a read error may explain. The genes are TRBV3-1 (or the pseudogene TRBV3-2) and TRBJ2-5, with D possibly called TRBD1 or TRBD2 (5 bases each). The CDR3 spans 13 residues. CDR1 is LGHDT and CDR2 is YNNKEL in the germline V gene (reference sequence). The DNA for the CDR3 is TGTGCCAGCAGACAAGGTGGGGGAGAGACCCAGTACTTC. As protein: CASRQGGGETQYF.

This clone was counted only a few times. The chain recombines TRBV4-2 with TRBJ2-1; 8 positions agree with TRBD2. The CDR3 is made up of 16 amino acids. The V and J ends lost 6 bases and 0 bases, in that order; junction bases with no gene match: 7. Germline V gene lookup returns CDR1 LGHNA and CDR2 YNFKEQ. The CDR3 nucleotides read TGTGCCAGCAGGCAGCGTAGCGGGGCCTCCTACAATGAGCAGTTCTTC. Protein product: CASRQRSGASYNEQFF.

DNA for the CDR3: TGTGCCATCAGTGAAACGGGGGGTAGGGGTCAGCCCCAGCATTTT. It specifies CAISETGGRGQPQHF. The rearrangement uses TRBV10-3 and TRBJ1-5; D may be TRBD1 (5 bases). Germline lookup yields CDR1 ENHRY and CDR2 SYGVKD. The CDR3 consists of 15 residues. V lost 3 bases and J lost 6, with 15 bases in between.

This sequence joins TRBV6-5 and TRBJ1-4; 8 nucleotides align to TRBD1. Germline V gives CDR1 MNHEY, CDR2 SVGAGI. With 0 bases clipped from V and 7 bases from J, the junction kept 4 bases outside the gene matches. This CDR3 has 15 residues. CDR3 residues: CASSYSDRAREKLFF. For the CDR3, the DNA is TGTGCCAGCAGTTACTCGGACAGGGCCCGTGAAAAACTGTTTTTT.

The V gene is TRBV3-1 (or the pseudogene TRBV3-2), the J gene TRBJ1-6; 7 positions agree with TRBD1. The CDR3 is 18 amino acids. J was trimmed by 0 bases and V by 1 base; bases with no gene match: 6. CDR1 and CDR2 from the germline V gene are LGHDT and YNNKEL (reference sequence). The CDR3 DNA sequence: TGTGCCAGCAGCCAAGGGACAGGATTCTTCTCCTATAATTCACCCCTCCACTTT. Amino acids: CASSQGTGFFSYNSPLHF.

Only one count was recorded for this clone. The chain is built from TRBV27 and TRBJ1-5; possible D gene TRBD1, 5 bases. Germline CDR1 and CDR2: MNHEY and SMNVEV (reference sequence). Trimming left V 5 bases short and J 6 bases short, with 14 bases between. CDR3 length: 14 amino acids. This CDR3 reads CASSPSGLPQPQHF. The CDR3 DNA reads as TGTGCCAGCAGTCCCTCGGGACTGCCTCAGCCCCAGCATTTT.

The chain carries TRBV19 and TRBJ1-4, with 7 bases aligning to TRBD1. The length of the CDR3 is 14 residues. CDR1 LNHDA and CDR2 SQIVND come from the germline V gene (reference sequence). The V gene end was trimmed by 10 bases and the J gene end by 7 bases; junction bases not matched to a gene: 12. CDR3 residues: CATDRQGTGEKLFF. The CDR3 DNA follows: TGTGCCACCGATCGACAGGGCACGGGTGAAAAACTGTTTTTT.

The chain uses TRBV29-1 and TRBJ1-1, with 7 bases aligning to TRBD1. There are 11 residues in the CDR3. Losses at the gene ends were 7 bases for V and 8 bases for J; bases not matched to a gene: 7. Germline V CDR1 and CDR2: SQVTM, ANQGSEA. The CDR3 loop is CSGYWTGEAFF. CDR3 nucleotide sequence: TGCAGCGGCTACTGGACAGGCGAAGCTTTCTTT.

CDR3 in amino acids: CASSSRQGLTNYGYTF. For the CDR3, the DNA is TGTGCCAGCAGTTCCCGACAGGGTCTCACTAACTATGGCTACACCTTC. The rearrangement uses TRBV27 and TRBJ1-2; 7 nucleotides line up with TRBD1. The CDR3 length is 16 residues. Germline CDR1 is MNHEY and CDR2 is SMNVEV (reference sequence). The trim removed 4 bases at V and 0 bases at J, leaving 8 bases unmatched.

This sequence joins TRBV5-1 and TRBJ1-1, with unresolved D. Trimming removed 0 bases at V and 0 bases at J, with 6 bases between. Per the germline V gene, CDR1 is SGHRS and CDR2 is YFSETQ. The CDR3 spans 14 residues. The CDR3 region is CASSLEGLNTEAFF. The CDR3 DNA is TGCGCCAGCAGCTTGGAGGGTTTGAACACTGAAGCTTTCTTT.

The count of this clone is one. The chain couples TRBV4-2 to TRBJ2-7; TRBD1 agrees at 7 bases. With V trimmed by 8 bases and J by 5 bases, 9 bases remained unmatched. The CDR3 length is 13 residues. Germline CDR1 is LGHNA and CDR2 is YNFKEQ. The CDR3 coding sequence is TGTGCCAGCGCCCAACGGACAGGAGACGAGCAGTACTTC. This codes for CASAQRTGDEQYF.

CDR3 nucleotides: TGTGCCAGCAGTTCCCCAGGCTACGAGCAGTACTTC. Translating it yields CASSSPGYEQYF. The J gene is TRBJ2-7, the V gene TRBV27; D remains unclear. The CDR3 runs 12 residues. In germline, CDR1 is MNHEY, CDR2 SMNVEV (reference sequence). The V and J ends lost 4 bases and 3 bases respectively, with 7 bases between them.

This clone appeared a few times. The genes are TRBV30 and TRBJ1-4, with D possibly TRBD1 on 5 matching bases. This CDR3 has 13 amino acids. The V and J ends lost 0 bases and 13 bases respectively, with 15 bases between them. Germline V gene sequence: CDR1 GTSNPN, CDR2 SVGIG (reference sequence). The CDR3 spells CAWSVQTEMGLFF. The CDR3 DNA sequence: TGTGCCTGGAGTGTACAGACAGAAATGGGACTGTTTTTT.

This chain uses TRBV3-1 (or the pseudogene TRBV3-2) with TRBJ1-1, with D unresolved. CDR1 and CDR2 from the germline V gene are LGHDT and YNNKEL (reference sequence). The V and J ends lost 4 bases and 1 base respectively, with 13 bases between them. The CDR3 runs to 15 residues. CDR3 DNA sequence: TGTGCCAGCAGCCCCCGGAGGATGGAGAACACTGAAGCTTTCTTT. This encodes CASSPRRMENTEAFF.

The chain recombines TRBV7-9 with TRBJ1-5, with a weak D call TRBD1 (5 bases). V shed 3 bases and J shed 5 bases, with 11 bases lying between them. The CDR3 extends over 14 amino acids. CDR1 is SEHNR, CDR2 FQNEAQ, per germline (reference sequence). The CDR3 DNA follows: TGTGCCAGCAGCTTCCCCGGGGCGGATCAGCCCCAGCATTTT. Its translation is CASSFPGADQPQHF.

The chain carries TRBV7-2 and TRBJ1-1; no clear D. The germline V gene has CDR1 SGHTA and CDR2 FQGNSA. This CDR3 is built from 14 residues. V was cut by 2 bases and J by 3 bases, with 10 bases left in between. CDR3 bases: TGTGCCAGCAGCTTATATAGCAGATACACTGAAGCTTTCTTT. Translation gives CASSLYSRYTEAFF.

The V gene is TRBV20-1, the J gene TRBJ1-4, with D unresolved. V was shortened by 3 bases and J by 6 bases, with 8 bases between the two germline ends. There are 12 residues in the CDR3. The germline gives CDR1 DFQATT, CDR2 SNEGSKA (reference sequence). This CDR3 is CSASLGYEKLFF. In DNA, the CDR3 is TGCAGTGCTAGTTTGGGTTATGAAAAACTGTTTTTT.

This clone appeared a single time. The chain employs TRBV19 and TRBJ1-5; D is possibly TRBD1 (5 bases). Trimming cost V 5 bases and J 0 bases, with 11 bases left between them. The CDR3 runs 15 residues. The germline V gene has CDR1 LNHDA and CDR2 SQIVND (reference sequence). The CDR3 loop reads CASSVTENSNQPQHF. DNA for the CDR3: TGTGCCAGTAGTGTGACAGAAAATAGCAATCAGCCCCAGCATTTT.

The chain joins TRBV14 to TRBJ2-7; 7 bases fit TRBD1. Unmatched junction bases numbered 6, after V lost 1 base and J lost 3 bases. This CDR3 comprises 15 residues. Germline lookup yields CDR1 SGHDN and CDR2 FVKESK. The CDR3: CASSQGTGAFYEQYF. In nucleotides, the CDR3 is TGTGCCAGCAGCCAAGGTACAGGGGCCTTCTACGAGCAGTACTTC.